This T cell receptor beta chain was identified in a study of response to subunit inactivated influenza vaccine. Study-wide results and limits: Each seasonal influenza vaccination, the authors suggested, recruits few new T cells.

This clonotype has just a few counts. Its antigen is as yet unknown. TCRdb analysed the RT-PCR reads with MiXCR anew, one entry per CDR3 protein. The profile covers more than 450,000 distinct CDR3 sequences, with around 11% appearing a single time and approximately 11% taken by the ten largest. Unmatched junction bases numbered 9, after V lost 7 bases and J lost 5 bases. The CDR3 loop spans 14 amino acids. The germline V gene encodes CDR1 MNHNS and CDR2 SASEGT. These same data were also listed under a study on T cells expressing NK-cell markers. In that study: For TCR beta, cDNA was produced by 5'RACE template switching with UMIs. The TCR beta repertoires were obtained from sorted CD3+CD56+NKG2C+, CD3+CD56+NKG2C- and CD3+CD56-NKG2C+ T cells. For a handful of donors, the dominant NKG2C+ clonotypes made up about 1.0-8% of their CD8+ T cells. Once again these clonotypes came out on top in the CD3+CD56-NKG2C+ fraction of several donors.

This sequence originates from a man aged 45-65 years who received an inactivated influenza vaccine. This material consisted of PBMCs from blood, taken on the day of vaccination. The J gene is TRBJ1-2, the V gene TRBV6-1, with 8 bases fitting TRBD1. CDR3 in DNA: TGTGCCAGCAACCCTCAGGGGGCGCGATATGGCTACACCTTC. It is translated as CASNPQGARYGYTF.